This T cell receptor beta chain derives from a study of shared clonotypes between healthy human individuals. Study-wide results and limits: Non-shared clonotypes had lower generation probabilities than those shared by all four donors. Of the naive CD4 clonotypes, about 5% were shared across a few donors.

As regards this clone: Its antigen is unidentified.

The naive CD8 subset, CD45RO-negative cells positively selected for CCR7, excluded terminally differentiated effector memory CD45RA+ cells. Sorted-subset replicate PCRs used 150 to 200 ng of genomic DNA. This amount corresponded to 33,000 or so T cell genomes. TCRdb's copy holds only in-frame clones and misses some; the assay was immunoSEQ multiplex PCR. The sample records roughly 550,000 clones, around 95% being singletons. V was pared by 3 bases and J by 1 base, with 4 bases of the junction left unmatched. CDR1 and CDR2 (germline): SEHNR, FQNEAQ (reference sequence). The CDR3 sequence is 15 residues long.

The receptor comes from a woman aged 25 to 39 in good health. The rearrangement uses TRBV7-9 and TRBJ2-3; 7 nucleotides line up with TRBD2. Sequences were obtained from naive CD8+ T cells sorted from blood. For the CDR3, the DNA is TGTGCCAGCAGCTTGACTAGCCCCGGCACAGATACGCAGTATTTT. This sequence encodes CASSLTSPGTDTQYF.